Listed below are T cell receptor beta chains from one sample, sequenced in a study of cytomegalovirus exposure and HLA in healthy donors. Sequenced by immunoSEQ multiplex PCR; TCRdb stores in-frame clones only, minus some. This repertoire shows some 150,000 clones, approximately 88% found once; its top ten account for about 3.1%. The sequenced sample consisted of PBMCs. Source of these receptors: a woman aged 18-29 years in good health and CMV-seropositive. The CDR3 runs from the conserved cysteine through the conserved F or W. The order of the fields is V gene, clone size, D gene, J gene, CDR3 protein, CDR3 DNA. A D gene is named only where the DNA matches it firmly. Not every row has a clone size; where given, it reads once, few, many or a size class.

>TRBV6-5|-|-|TRBJ1-1
CASSYSMGGDTEAFF
TGTGCCAGCAGTTACTCGATGGGTGGAGACACTGAAGCTTTCTTT
>TRBV7-8|once|TRBD1|TRBJ2-7
CASSYPGQGYEQYF
TGTGCCAGCAGCTACCCCGGACAGGGTTACGAGCAGTACTTC
>TRBV9|-|TRBD2|TRBJ2-1
CASSATSGRSYNEQFF
TGTGCCAGCAGCGCGACTAGCGGGAGAAGTTACAATGAGCAGTTCTTC
>TRBV7-9|once|TRBD1|TRBJ1-1
CASSWGQANTEAFF
TGTGCCAGCAGCTGGGGACAGGCGAACACTGAAGCTTTCTTT
>TRBV6-4|-|TRBD1|TRBJ2-7
CASSEPPAGQGYGEQYF
TGTGCCAGCAGTGAACCCCCTGCGGGACAGGGTTACGGCGAGCAGTACTTC
>TRBV7-8|-|TRBD1|TRBJ2-1
CASSPRDRGRSDEQFF
TGTGCCAGCAGCCCAAGGGACAGGGGGCGTTCGGATGAGCAGTTCTTC
>TRBV11-1|-|TRBD1|TRBJ2-7
CASSENRGIGYEQYF
TGTGCCAGCAGCGAAAACAGGGGTATAGGGTACGAGCAGTACTTC
>TRBV13|-|-|TRBJ2-3
CASSLDPGTDTQYF
TGTGCCAGCAGCTTAGATCCTGGCACAGATACGCAGTATTTT
>TRBV11-3|-|TRBD1|TRBJ2-1
CASTSDRVVESDEQFF
TGTGCCAGCACCTCAGACAGGGTGGTAGAAAGCGATGAGCAGTTCTTC
>TRBV30|-|-|TRBJ1-1
CAWSVGGGAEAFF
TGTGCCTGGAGTGTGGGCGGAGGTGCTGAAGCTTTCTTT
>TRBV6-5|-|TRBD2|TRBJ2-1
CASRKLAGVGNEQFF
TGTGCCAGCAGAAAACTAGCGGGAGTCGGCAATGAGCAGTTCTTC
>TRBV5-8|-|-|TRBJ2-1
CASSLRRHEQFF
TGTGCCAGCAGCTTGAGGCGGCATGAGCAGTTCTTC
>TRBV6-1|-|-|TRBJ1-5
CASSETGINQPQHF
TGTGCCAGCAGCGAGACGGGGATCAATCAGCCCCAGCATTTT
>TRBV18|few|TRBD1|TRBJ1-2
CASSPGTDYGYTF
TGTGCCAGCTCACCCGGGACAGACTATGGCTACACCTTC
>TRBV7-2|-|-|TRBJ1-2
CASSLKGVNYGYTF
TGTGCCAGCAGCTTAAAAGGGGTTAACTATGGCTACACCTTC
>TRBV30|-|-|TRBJ2-1
CAGSRLNNEQFF
TGTGCCGGCTCCCGACTGAACAATGAGCAGTTCTTC
>TRBV19|-|TRBD2|TRBJ2-3
CASSISGRYRTQYF
TGTGCCAGTAGTATAAGCGGGAGGTATCGTACGCAGTATTTT
>TRBV11-3|-|TRBD1|TRBJ2-3
CASSTRTGASLDTQYF
TGTGCCAGCAGCACCCGGACAGGGGCCAGTCTCGATACGCAGTATTTT
>TRBV7-6|once|TRBD1|TRBJ2-7
CASSLEAGTDSYEQYF
TGTGCCAGCAGCTTAGAGGCCGGGACAGACTCCTACGAGCAGTACTTC
>TRBV10-2|once|-|TRBJ2-1
CASSERGLYNEQFF
TGCGCCAGCAGTGAGAGGGGACTTTACAATGAGCAGTTCTTC
>TRBV18|-|TRBD2|TRBJ2-5
CASTGLAGDVETQYF
TGTGCCAGCACGGGACTAGCGGGAGATGTTGAGACCCAGTACTTC
>TRBV4-1|-|-|TRBJ2-5
CASSQDGEANRPEETQYF
TGCGCCAGCAGCCAAGATGGAGAAGCGAACAGGCCCGAGGAGACCCAGTACTTC
>TRBV30|-|TRBD1|TRBJ2-7
CAWSSTGDRGREQYF
TGTGCCTGGAGTTCTACTGGGGACAGGGGACGGGAGCAGTACTTC
>TRBV2|-|TRBD2|TRBJ2-3
CASKSGRAIPTDTQYF
TGTGCCAGCAAGAGCGGGAGGGCCATCCCCACAGATACGCAGTATTTT
>TRBV25-1|-|-|TRBJ2-7
CASSEYRVPYEQYF
TGTGCCAGCAGTGAATACAGGGTCCCCTACGAGCAGTACTTC
>TRBV15|many|TRBD1|TRBJ2-3
CATSAGGQGVDTQYF
TGTGCCACCAGTGCTGGTGGACAGGGCGTAGATACGCAGTATTTT
>TRBV11-2|-|-|TRBJ2-7
CASSLDDSPNYEQYF
TGTGCCAGCAGCTTAGATGACAGCCCGAACTACGAGCAGTACTTC
>TRBV10-3|-|TRBD1|TRBJ2-1
CAILSPGGHEQFF
TGTGCCATCCTCTCTCCAGGGGGCCATGAGCAGTTCTTC
>TRBV5-1|-|-|TRBJ2-6
CASSLVLSSIAGANVLTF
TGCGCCAGCAGCTTGGTCCTTTCTTCCATAGCTGGGGCCAACGTCCTGACTTTC
>TRBV7-6|few|-|TRBJ2-5
CASSLLSEESQYF
TGTGCCAGCAGCTTACTGAGCGAGGAGAGCCAGTACTTC
>TRBV15|-|-|TRBJ1-2
CATSRGGGQGYTF
TGTGCCACCAGCAGAGGGGGGGGACAAGGCTACACCTTC
>TRBV19|-|-|TRBJ2-2
CASSWSARPTGELFF
TGTGCCAGTAGTTGGTCGGCTAGGCCCACCGGGGAGCTGTTTTTT
>TRBV5-1|few|TRBD1|TRBJ1-1
CASSSLQRQGEEAFF
TGCGCCAGCAGCTCCCTACAAAGACAGGGGGAGGAAGCTTTCTTT
>TRBV14|once|-|TRBJ2-2
CASSRQRNTGELFF
TGTGCCAGCAGCCGTCAGCGGAACACCGGGGAGCTGTTTTTT
>TRBV11-3|-|TRBD1|TRBJ1-1
CASSQRQGAPQAFF
TGTGCCAGCAGCCAACGACAGGGGGCTCCGCAAGCTTTCTTT
>TRBV7-9|-|TRBD1|TRBJ1-1
CASSSTGTGLMNTEAFF
TGTGCCAGCAGCTCTACCGGGACAGGGCTTATGAACACTGAAGCTTTCTTT
>TRBV7-2|few|TRBD2|TRBJ2-3
CASSLGTSGRAEDTQYF
TGTGCCAGCAGCTTAGGGACTAGCGGGAGGGCCGAAGATACGCAGTATTTT
>TRBV30|-|-|TRBJ2-3
CAWNRALSTDTQYF
TGTGCCTGGAACAGGGCCTTAAGCACAGATACGCAGTATTTT
>TRBV15|-|TRBD1|TRBJ1-5
CATSDQPGTANQPQHF
TGTGCCACCAGCGACCAACCCGGGACAGCTAATCAGCCCCAGCATTTT
>TRBV10-1|once|-|TRBJ2-7
CASSEGGRGYEQYF
TGCGCCAGCAGTGAGGGTGGTAGGGGCTACGAGCAGTACTTC
>TRBV7-9|-|TRBD1|TRBJ1-2
CASSRDSYGYTF
TGTGCCAGCAGTCGGGACAGCTATGGCTACACCTTC
>TRBV19|once|TRBD1|TRBJ1-2
CASRDRAPLNYGYTF
TGTGCCAGTAGGGACAGGGCTCCCCTTAACTATGGCTACACCTTC
>TRBV7-8|-|TRBD1|TRBJ2-7
CASSLSGGFYEQYF
TGTGCCAGCAGCTTATCAGGGGGCTTCTACGAGCAGTACTTC
>TRBV11-3|-|-|TRBJ1-1
CASSLRAGVAFF
TGTGCCAGCAGCTTAAGAGCAGGGGTGGCTTTCTTT
>TRBV28|-|TRBD2|TRBJ2-1
CASSLSVPLGLAGVGNEQFF
TGTGCCAGCAGTTTATCCGTGCCCCTAGGACTAGCGGGAGTGGGCAATGAGCAGTTCTTC
>TRBV6-6|-|-|TRBJ2-5
CASSWAARETQYF
TGTGCCAGCAGTTGGGCAGCCCGAGAGACCCAGTACTTC
>TRBV2|-|TRBD2|TRBJ2-3
CASSPLAGVYITSPDTQYF
TGTGCCAGCAGCCCCCTAGCGGGAGTTTATATAACGAGCCCAGATACGCAGTATTTT
>TRBV28|-|-|TRBJ1-2
CASARQARDYGYTF
TGTGCCAGCGCCCGACAGGCCCGGGACTATGGCTACACCTTC
>TRBV30|-|-|TRBJ2-6
CAWSVRRGAGANVLTF
TGTGCCTGGAGTGTACGGAGGGGCGCTGGGGCCAACGTCCTGACTTTC
>TRBV13|few|-|TRBJ2-7
CASSVPRTDSSYEQYF
TGTGCCAGCAGCGTACCACGGACAGATAGCTCCTACGAGCAGTACTTC
>TRBV11-2|-|TRBD1|TRBJ1-2
CASSLDLAGGSGYTF
TGTGCCAGCAGCTTAGATCTTGCAGGGGGCAGTGGCTACACCTTC
>TRBV6-1|once|TRBD2|TRBJ2-3
CASSDPSGTGTDTQYF
TGTGCCAGCAGTGATCCTAGCGGGACCGGAACAGATACGCAGTATTTT
>TRBV20-1|-|-|TRBJ2-7
CSASGQYEQYF
TGCAGTGCTAGTGGCCAGTACGAGCAGTACTTC